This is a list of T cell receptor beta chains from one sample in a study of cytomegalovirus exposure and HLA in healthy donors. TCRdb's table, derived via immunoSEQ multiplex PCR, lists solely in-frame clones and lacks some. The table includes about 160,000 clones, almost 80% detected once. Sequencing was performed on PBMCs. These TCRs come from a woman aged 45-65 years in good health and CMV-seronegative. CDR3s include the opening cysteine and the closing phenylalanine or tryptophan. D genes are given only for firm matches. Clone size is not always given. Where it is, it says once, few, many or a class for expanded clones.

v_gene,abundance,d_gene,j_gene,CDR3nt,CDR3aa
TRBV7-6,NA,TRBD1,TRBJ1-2,TGTGCCAGCAGCTATTCAGGGGGCAATGGCTACACCTTC,CASSYSGGNGYTF
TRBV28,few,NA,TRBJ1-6,TGTGCCAGCAGCCTTGGACAAAATAATTCACCCCTCCACTTT,CASSLGQNNSPLHF
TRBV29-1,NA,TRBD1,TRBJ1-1,TGCAGCGTTAAGGGGGCCCTGAACACTGAAGCTTTCTTT,CSVKGALNTEAFF
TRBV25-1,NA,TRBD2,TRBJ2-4,TGTGCCAGCAGTGAATTTGTCGGGAGGGGAATTCAGTACTTC,CASSEFVGRGIQYF
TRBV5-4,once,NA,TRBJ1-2,TGTGCCAGCAGTACTAACAGGAACCAGAACTATGGCTACACCTTC,CASSTNRNQNYGYTF
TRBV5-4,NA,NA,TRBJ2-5,TGTGCCAGCAGCCCGACACAGGGTGAGACCCAGTACTTC,CASSPTQGETQYF
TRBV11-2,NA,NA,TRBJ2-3,TGTGCCAGCAGCTTATCCTTTGTGGGCACAGGGCGGCGCACAGATACGCAGTATTTT,CASSLSFVGTGRRTDTQYF
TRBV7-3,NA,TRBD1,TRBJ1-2,TGTGCCAGCAGCTGGGACAGGGTCGACTACACCTTC,CASSWDRVDYTF
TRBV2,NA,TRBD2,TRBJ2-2,TGTGCCAGCAGAGGGACTAGCGGGGCCACCGGGGAGCTGTTTTTT,CASRGTSGATGELFF
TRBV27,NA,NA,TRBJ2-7,TGTGCCAGCGCGTGGGGGCGGCGGTACGAGCAGTACTTC,CASAWGRRYEQYF
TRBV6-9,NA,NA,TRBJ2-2,TGTGCCAGCAGTTATACAATACAAGGTACCCCGGGCGGGGAGCTGTTTTTT,CASSYTIQGTPGGELFF
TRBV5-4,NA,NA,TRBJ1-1,TGTGCCAGCAGCTGGAAGCGAGGGACAACTATGAACACTGAAGCTTTCTTT,CASSWKRGTTMNTEAFF
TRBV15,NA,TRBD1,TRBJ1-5,TGTGCCACCAGCAGAGAACCGACAGGGACGCAGCCCCAGCATTTT,CATSREPTGTQPQHF
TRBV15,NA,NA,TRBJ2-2,TGTGCCACCAGCCGTCGACAGGCCGGGGAGCTGTTTTTT,CATSRRQAGELFF
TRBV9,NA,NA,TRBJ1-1,TGTGCCAGCAGCTTTTACCCACAGGTAAACACTGAAGCTTTCTTT,CASSFYPQVNTEAFF
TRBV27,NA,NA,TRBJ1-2,TGTGCCAGCAGTCCCCGCGGCAGGGCCAACTATGGCTACACCTTC,CASSPRGRANYGYTF
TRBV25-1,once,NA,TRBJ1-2,TGTGCCAGCAGTGACCTAGTAGGAAAGTCCTATGGCTACACCTTC,CASSDLVGKSYGYTF
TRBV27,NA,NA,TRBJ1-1,TGTGCCAGCAGTCTAGGCGGGGCTTGGAACACTGAAGCTTTCTTT,CASSLGGAWNTEAFF
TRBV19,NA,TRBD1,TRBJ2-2,TGTGCCAGTAGCACAGGGGGCACCGGGGAGCTGTTTTTT,CASSTGGTGELFF
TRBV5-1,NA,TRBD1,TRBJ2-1,TGCGCCAGCAGCTTGGCGACGACAGGGGGGTATTACAATGAGCAGTTCTTC,CASSLATTGGYYNEQFF
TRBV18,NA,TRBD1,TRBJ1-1,TGTGCCAGCTCACAGGGGACAGTTAACACTGAAGCTTTCTTT,CASSQGTVNTEAFF
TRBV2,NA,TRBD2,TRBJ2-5,TGTGCCAGCAGTGGGTCGGGAGGGCCTCGGGAGACCCAGTACTTC,CASSGSGGPRETQYF